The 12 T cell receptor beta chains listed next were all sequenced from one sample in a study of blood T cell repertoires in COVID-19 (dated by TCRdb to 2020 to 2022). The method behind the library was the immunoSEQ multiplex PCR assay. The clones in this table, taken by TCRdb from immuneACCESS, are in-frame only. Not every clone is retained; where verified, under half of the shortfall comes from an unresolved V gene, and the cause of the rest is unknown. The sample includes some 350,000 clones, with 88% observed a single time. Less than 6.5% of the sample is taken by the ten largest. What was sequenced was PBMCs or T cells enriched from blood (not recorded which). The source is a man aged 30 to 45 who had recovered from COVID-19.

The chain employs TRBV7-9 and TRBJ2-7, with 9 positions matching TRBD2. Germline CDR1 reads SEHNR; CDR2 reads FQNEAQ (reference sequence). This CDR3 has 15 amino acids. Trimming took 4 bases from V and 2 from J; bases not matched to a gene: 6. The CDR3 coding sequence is TGTGCCAGCAGCTCGACTAGCGGCGACCCCTACGAGCAGTACTTC. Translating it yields CASSSTSGDPYEQYF.

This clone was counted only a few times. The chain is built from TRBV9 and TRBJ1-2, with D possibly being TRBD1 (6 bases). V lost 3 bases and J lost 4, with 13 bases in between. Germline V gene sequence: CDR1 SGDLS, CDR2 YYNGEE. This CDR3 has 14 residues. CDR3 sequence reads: CASSAGQLVYGYTF. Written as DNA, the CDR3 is TGTGCCAGCAGCGCAGGACAGCTAGTCTATGGCTACACCTTC.

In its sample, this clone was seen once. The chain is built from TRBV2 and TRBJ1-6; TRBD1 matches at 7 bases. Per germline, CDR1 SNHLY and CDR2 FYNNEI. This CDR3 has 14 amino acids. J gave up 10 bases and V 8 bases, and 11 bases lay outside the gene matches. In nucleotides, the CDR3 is TGTGCCAGCGGATCCCGGGACAGTAACTCACCCCTCCACTTT. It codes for CASGSRDSNSPLHF.

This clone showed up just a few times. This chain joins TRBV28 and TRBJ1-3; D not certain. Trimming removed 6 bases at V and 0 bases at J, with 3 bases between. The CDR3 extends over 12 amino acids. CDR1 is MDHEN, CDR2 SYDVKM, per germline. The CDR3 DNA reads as TGTGCCAGCAGCGTCTCTGGAAACACCATATATTTT. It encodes CASSVSGNTIYF. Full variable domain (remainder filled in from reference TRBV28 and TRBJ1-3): DVKVTQSSRYLVKRTGEKVFLECVQDMDHENMFWYRQDPGLGLRLIYFSYDVKMKEKGDIPEGYSVSREKKERFSLILESASTNQTSMYLCASSVSGNTIYFGEGSWLTVV.

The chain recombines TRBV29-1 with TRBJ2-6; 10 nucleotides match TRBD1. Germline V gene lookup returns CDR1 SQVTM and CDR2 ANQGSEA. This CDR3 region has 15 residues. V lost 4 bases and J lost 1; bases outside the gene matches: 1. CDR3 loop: CSVGQGASGANVLTF. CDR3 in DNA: TGCAGCGTTGGACAGGGGGCGTCTGGGGCCAACGTCCTGACTTTC.

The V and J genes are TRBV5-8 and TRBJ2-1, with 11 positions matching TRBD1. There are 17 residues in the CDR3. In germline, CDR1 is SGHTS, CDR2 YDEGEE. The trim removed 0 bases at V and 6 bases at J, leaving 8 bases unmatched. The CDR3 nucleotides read TGTGCCAGCAGCTTGGGGCCGGACAGGGGGCTACCCAATGAGCAGTTCTTC. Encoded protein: CASSLGPDRGLPNEQFF.

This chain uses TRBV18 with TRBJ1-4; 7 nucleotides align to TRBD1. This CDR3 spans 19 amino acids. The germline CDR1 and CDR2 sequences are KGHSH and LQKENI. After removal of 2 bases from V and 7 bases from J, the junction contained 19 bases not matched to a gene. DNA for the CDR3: TGTGCCAGCTCACCAGTCAACAGGGGACAATCTAGACGTATTGAAAAACTGTTTTTT. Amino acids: CASSPVNRGQSRRIEKLFF.

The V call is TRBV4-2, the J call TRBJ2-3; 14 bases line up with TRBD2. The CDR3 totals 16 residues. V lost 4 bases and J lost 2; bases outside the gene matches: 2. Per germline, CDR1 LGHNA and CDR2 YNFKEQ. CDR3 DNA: TGTGCCAGCAGCCTGACTAGCGGGGGGGCCACAGATACGCAGTATTTT. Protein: CASSLTSGGATDTQYF.

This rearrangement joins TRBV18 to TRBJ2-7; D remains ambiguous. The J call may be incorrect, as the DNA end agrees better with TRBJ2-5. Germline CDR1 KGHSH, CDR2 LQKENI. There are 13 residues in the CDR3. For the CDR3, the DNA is TGTGCCTGCCCATGGCCCCCTCCGGAGACCCAGTACTTC. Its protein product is CACPWPPPETQYF.

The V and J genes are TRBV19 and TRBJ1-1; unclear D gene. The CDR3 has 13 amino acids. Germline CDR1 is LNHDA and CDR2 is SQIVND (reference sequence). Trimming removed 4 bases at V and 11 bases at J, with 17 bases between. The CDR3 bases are TGTGCCAGTAGTACCCCCTTGGTGCGGCACGCTTTCTTT. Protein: CASSTPLVRHAFF.

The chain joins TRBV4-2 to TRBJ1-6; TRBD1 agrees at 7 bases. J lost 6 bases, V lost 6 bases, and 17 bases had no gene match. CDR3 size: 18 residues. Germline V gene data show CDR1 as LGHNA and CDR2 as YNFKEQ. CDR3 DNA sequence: TGTGCCAGCAGTCTTTATACACTAGGGACAGAAGGTAATTCACCCCTCCACTTT. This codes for CASSLYTLGTEGNSPLHF.

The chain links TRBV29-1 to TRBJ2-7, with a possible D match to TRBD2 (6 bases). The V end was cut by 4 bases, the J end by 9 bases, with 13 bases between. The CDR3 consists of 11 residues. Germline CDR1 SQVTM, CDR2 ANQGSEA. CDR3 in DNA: TGCAGCGTTGGGGTTACCGGGGGGCAGTACTTC. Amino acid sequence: CSVGVTGGQYF.